This T cell receptor beta chain was captured in a study of blood T cell repertoires in COVID-19. Study at large: COVID-19 samples from acute and convalescent phases originated in the United States, Italy and Spain. Sources were T cells, B-cell-depleted T cells, or PBMCs; the material itself was cDNA or gDNA.

This CDR3 region has 13 residues. The germline CDR1 and CDR2 sequences are MGHRA and YSYEKL. V was pared by 2 bases and J by 11 bases, with 14 bases between. Original handling: Reference gene primers were amplified, and this amplification served to estimate nucleated cell counts. Here immunoSEQ multiplex PCR was the method, and the copy in TCRdb shows in-frame clones only, minus some. Clonal size and the V and J genes are those of that table, whereas D and trimming came from the DNA. The sample has around 220,000 clones; 82% are singletons. This TCR was recovered from an elderly woman with active or convalescent COVID-19. The chain has TRBV4-1 and TRBJ2-3; no reliable D call. Input material: peripheral blood. CDR3 in DNA: TGCGCCAGCAGCCAAAGTCGCCAGGCAAGGCAGTATTTT. Its translation is CASSQSRQARQYF.